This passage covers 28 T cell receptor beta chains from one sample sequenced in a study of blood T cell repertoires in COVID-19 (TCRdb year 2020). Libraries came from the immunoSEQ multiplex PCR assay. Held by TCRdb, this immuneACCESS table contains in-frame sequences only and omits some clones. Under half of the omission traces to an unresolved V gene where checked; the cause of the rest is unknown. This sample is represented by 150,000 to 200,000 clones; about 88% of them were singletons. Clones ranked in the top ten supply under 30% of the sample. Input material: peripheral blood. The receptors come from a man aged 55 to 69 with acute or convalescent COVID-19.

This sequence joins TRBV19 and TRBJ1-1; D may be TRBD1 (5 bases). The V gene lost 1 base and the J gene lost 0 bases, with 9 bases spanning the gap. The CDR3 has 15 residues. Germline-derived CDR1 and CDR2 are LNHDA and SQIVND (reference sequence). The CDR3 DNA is TGTGCCAGTAGTATAGCCGGGACTTTGAACACTGAAGCTTTCTTT. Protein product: CASSIAGTLNTEAFF.

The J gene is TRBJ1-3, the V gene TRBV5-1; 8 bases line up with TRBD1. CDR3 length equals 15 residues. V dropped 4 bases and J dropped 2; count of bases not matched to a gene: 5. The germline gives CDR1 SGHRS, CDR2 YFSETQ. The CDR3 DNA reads TGCGCCAGCAGCCTCGGACAGGGTACTGGAAACACCATATATTTT. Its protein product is CASSLGQGTGNTIYF.

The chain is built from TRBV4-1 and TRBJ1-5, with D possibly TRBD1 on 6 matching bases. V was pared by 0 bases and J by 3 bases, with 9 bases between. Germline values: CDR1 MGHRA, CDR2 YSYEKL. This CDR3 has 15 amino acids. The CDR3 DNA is TGCGCCAGCAGCCAAGATGGACAGTTCAATCAGCCCCAGCATTTT. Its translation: CASSQDGQFNQPQHF.

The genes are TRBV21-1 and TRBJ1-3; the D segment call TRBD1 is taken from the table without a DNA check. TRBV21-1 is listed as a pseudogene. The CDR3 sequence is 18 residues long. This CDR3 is CASSKKGAIPNTGNTIYF. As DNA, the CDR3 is TGTGCCAGCAGCAAAAAGGGGGCAATTCCTAACACTGGAAACACCATATATTTT.

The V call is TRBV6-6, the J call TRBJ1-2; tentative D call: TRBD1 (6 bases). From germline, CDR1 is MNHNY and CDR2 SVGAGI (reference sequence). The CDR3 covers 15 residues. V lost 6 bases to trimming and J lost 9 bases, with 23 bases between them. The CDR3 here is CASSLRGGFYGSYTF. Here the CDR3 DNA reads TGTGCCAGCAGCCTAAGGGGGGGTTTCTATGGTAGCTACACCTTC.

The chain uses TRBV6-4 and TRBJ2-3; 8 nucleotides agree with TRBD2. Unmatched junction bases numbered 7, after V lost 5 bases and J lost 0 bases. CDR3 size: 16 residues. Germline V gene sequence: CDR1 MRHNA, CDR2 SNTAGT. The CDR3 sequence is CASSSSGGASTDTQYF. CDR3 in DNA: TGTGCCAGCAGTTCGAGCGGGGGAGCTAGCACAGATACGCAGTATTTT.

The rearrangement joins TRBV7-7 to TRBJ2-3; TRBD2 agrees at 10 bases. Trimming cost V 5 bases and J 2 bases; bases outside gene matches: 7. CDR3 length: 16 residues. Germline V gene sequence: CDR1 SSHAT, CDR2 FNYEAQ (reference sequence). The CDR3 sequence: CASSPILAGLTDTQYF. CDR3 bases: TGTGCCAGCAGCCCCATACTAGCGGGGCTCACAGATACGCAGTATTTT.

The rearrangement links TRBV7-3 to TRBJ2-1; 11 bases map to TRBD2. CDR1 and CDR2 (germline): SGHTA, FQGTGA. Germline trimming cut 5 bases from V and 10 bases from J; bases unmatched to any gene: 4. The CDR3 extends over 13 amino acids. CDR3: CASSPGLAAEQFF. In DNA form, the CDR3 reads TGTGCCAGCAGCCCGGGACTAGCGGCCGAGCAGTTCTTC.

In DNA form, the CDR3 reads TGTGCCAGCTCACCGGACAGGGCCACCTACGAGCAGTACGTC. This gives the protein CASSPDRATYEQYV. The chain combines TRBV18 with TRBJ2-7; 8 bases agree with TRBD1. The J segment lost 2 bases and the V segment lost 3 bases, leaving 3 bases of the junction unmatched. Germline CDR1 and CDR2: KGHSH and LQKENI. The CDR3 length is 14 residues.

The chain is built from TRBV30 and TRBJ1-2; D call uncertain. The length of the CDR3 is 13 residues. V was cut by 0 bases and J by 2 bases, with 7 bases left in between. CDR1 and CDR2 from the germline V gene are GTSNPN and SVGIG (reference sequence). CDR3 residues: CAWSVSGNYGYTF. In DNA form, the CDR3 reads TGTGCCTGGAGTGTATCCGGGAACTATGGCTACACCTTC.

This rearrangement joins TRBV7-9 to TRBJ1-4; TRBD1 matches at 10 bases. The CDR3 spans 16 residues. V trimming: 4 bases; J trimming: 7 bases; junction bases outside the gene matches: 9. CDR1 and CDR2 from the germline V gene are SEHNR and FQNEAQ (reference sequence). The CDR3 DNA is TGTGCCAGCAGCTCCCTAGAGGGACAGGGGAGTGAAAAACTGTTTTTT. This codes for CASSSLEGQGSEKLFF.

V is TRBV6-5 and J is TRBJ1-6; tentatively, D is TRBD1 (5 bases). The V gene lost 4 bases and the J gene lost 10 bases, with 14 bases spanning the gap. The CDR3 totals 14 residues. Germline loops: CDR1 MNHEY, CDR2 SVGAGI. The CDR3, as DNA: TGTGCCAGCAGTTCCACAGGCATAGGGTCACCCCTCCACTTT. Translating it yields CASSSTGIGSPLHF.

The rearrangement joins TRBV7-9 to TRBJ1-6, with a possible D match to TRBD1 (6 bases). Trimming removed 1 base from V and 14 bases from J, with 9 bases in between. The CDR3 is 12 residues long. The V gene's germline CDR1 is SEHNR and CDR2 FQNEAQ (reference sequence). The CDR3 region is CASSLGGRTLHF. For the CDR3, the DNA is TGTGCCAGCAGCTTAGGGGGGCGAACCCTCCACTTT. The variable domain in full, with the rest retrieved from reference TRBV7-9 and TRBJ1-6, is DTGVSQNPRHKITKRGQNVTFRCDPISEHNRLYWYRQTLGQGPEFLTYFQNEAQLEKSRLLSDRFSAERPKGSFSTLEIQRTEQGDSAMYLCASSLGGRTLHFGNGTRLTVT.

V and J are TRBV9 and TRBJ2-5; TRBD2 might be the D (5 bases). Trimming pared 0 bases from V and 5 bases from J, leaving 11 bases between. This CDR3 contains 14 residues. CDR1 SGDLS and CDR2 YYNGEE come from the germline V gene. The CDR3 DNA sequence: TGTGCCAGCAGCGTAGACGGGGATTGGGAGACCCAGTACTTC. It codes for CASSVDGDWETQYF.

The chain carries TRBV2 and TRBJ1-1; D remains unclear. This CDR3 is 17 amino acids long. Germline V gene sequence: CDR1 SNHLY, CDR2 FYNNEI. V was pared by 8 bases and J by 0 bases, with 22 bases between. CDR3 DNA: TGTGCCAGCCGATTCCGACCGTGGGGAGCTCTGAACACTGAAGCTTTCTTT. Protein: CASRFRPWGALNTEAFF.

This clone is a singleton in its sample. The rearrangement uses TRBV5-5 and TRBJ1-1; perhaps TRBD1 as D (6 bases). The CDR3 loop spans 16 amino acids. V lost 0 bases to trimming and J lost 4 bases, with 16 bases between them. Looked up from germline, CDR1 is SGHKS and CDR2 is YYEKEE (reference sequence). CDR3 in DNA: TGTGCCAGCAGCTTGGGTTTAGGAGAAGGGGGCACTGAAGCTTTCTTT. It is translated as CASSLGLGEGGTEAFF.

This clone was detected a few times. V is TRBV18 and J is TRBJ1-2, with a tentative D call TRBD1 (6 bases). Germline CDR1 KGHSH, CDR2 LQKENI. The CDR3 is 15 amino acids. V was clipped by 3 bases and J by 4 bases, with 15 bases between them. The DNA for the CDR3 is TGTGCCAGCTCACCGGACAGACAATGGAGCTATGGCTACACCTTC. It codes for CASSPDRQWSYGYTF.

CDR3 sequence: CASSQGQGNIQYF. The CDR3 DNA is TGTGCCAGCAGCCAAGGACAGGGAAACATTCAGTACTTC. The gene calls are TRBV7-9 and TRBJ2-4, with 8 bases aligning to TRBD1. The germline V gene encodes CDR1 SEHNR and CDR2 FQNEAQ (reference sequence). The CDR3 has 13 residues. V trimming: 5 bases; J trimming: 6 bases; junction bases outside the gene matches: 3.

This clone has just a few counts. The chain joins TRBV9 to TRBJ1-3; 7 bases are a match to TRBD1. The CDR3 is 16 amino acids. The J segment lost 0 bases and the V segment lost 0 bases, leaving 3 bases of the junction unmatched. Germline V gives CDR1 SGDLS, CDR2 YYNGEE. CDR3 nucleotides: TGTGCCAGCAGCGTAGACGGGACAGTCTCTGGAAACACCATATATTTT. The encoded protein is CASSVDGTVSGNTIYF.

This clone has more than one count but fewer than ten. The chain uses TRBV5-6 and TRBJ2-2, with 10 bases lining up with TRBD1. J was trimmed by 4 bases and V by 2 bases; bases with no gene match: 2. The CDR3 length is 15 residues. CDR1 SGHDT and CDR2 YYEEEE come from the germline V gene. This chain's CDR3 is CASSFRDRGTGELFF. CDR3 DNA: TGTGCCAGCAGCTTCCGGGACAGGGGCACCGGGGAGCTGTTTTTT.

The CDR3 is CASSPQGLTDTQYF. CDR3 nucleotides: TGTGCCAGCAGCCCCCAGGGACTCACAGATACGCAGTATTTT. The chain carries TRBV5-8 and TRBJ2-3; TRBD2 might be the D (6 bases). V lost 4 bases and J 2 bases, leaving 11 bases between the germline ends. This CDR3 region has 14 residues. The germline V gene has CDR1 SGHTS and CDR2 YDEGEE.

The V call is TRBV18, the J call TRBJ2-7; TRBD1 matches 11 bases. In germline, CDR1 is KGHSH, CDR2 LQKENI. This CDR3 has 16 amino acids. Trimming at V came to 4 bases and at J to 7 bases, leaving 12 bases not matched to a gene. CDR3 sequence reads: CASSHGLGQGAHEQYF. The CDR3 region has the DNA TGTGCCAGCTCACATGGCCTTGGACAGGGGGCGCATGAGCAGTACTTC.

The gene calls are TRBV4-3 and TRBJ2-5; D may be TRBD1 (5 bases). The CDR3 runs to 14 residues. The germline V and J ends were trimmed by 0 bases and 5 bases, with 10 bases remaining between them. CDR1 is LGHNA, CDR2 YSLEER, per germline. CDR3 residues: CASSQDRAVETQYF. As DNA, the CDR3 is TGCGCCAGCAGCCAAGACAGGGCGGTCGAGACCCAGTACTTC.

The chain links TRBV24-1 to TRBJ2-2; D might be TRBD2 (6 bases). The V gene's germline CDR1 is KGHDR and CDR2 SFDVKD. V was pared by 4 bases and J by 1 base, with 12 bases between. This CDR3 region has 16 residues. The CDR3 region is CATSDSTRGNTGELFF. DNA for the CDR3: TGTGCCACCAGTGACTCGACTAGGGGGAACACCGGGGAGCTGTTTTTT.

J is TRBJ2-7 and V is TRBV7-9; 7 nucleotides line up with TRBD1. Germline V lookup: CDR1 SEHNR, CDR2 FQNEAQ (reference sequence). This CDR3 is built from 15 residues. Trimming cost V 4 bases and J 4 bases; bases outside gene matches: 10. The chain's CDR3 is CASSSTGTVVYEQYF. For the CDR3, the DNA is TGTGCCAGCAGCTCAACCGGGACAGTAGTTTACGAGCAGTACTTC.

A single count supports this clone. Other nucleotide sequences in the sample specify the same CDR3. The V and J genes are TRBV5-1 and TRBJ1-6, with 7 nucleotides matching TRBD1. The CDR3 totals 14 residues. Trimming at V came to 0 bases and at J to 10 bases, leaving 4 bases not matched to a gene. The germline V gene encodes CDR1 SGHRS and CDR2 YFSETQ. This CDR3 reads CASSLEGAGSPLHF. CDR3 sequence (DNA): TGCGCCAGCAGCTTGGAGGGGGCAGGGTCACCCCTCCACTTT. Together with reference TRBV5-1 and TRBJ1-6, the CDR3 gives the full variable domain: KAGVTQTPRYLIKTRGQQVTLSCSPISGHRSVSWYQQTPGQGLQFLFEYFSETQRNKGNFPGRFSGRQFSNSRSEMNVSTLELGDSALYLCASSLEGAGSPLHFGNGTRLTVT.

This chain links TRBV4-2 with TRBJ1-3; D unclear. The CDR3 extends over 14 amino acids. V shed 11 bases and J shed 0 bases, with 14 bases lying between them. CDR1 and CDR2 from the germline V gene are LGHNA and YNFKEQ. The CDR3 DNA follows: TGTGCCGCCGGCCGAGGAGACTCTGGAAACACCATATATTTT. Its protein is CAAGRGDSGNTIYF.

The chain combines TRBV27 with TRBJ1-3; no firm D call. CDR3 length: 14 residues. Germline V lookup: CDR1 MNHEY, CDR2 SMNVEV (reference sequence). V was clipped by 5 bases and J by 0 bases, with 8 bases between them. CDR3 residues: CASSNGGSGNTIYF. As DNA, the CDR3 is TGTGCCAGCAGTAACGGCGGCTCTGGAAACACCATATATTTT.